These T cell receptor beta chains were read from a single sample in a study of CD8+ T cells in alopecia areata. Assay: immunoSEQ multiplex PCR; the TCRdb copy retains only in-frame clones and omits some. The sample lists about 200,000 clones, 55% to 75% occurring once. This specimen consisted of CD4+ T cells sorted from blood, obtained at week 24, from a patient treated with tofacitinib. Every receptor here comes from a human donor with alopecia areata. Each CDR3 is given with its conserved first and last residue. Fields, in order: J gene, V gene, clone size, D gene, CDR3 DNA, CDR3 protein. A D gene is named only where the DNA matches it firmly. Expanded clones get a size class; other rows say once, few or many, or leave the size out.

TRBJ2-1 TRBV9 . TRBD2 TGTGCCAGCAGCGTAGGATTACCGGGACTAGCGGGACTATACAATGAGCAGTTCTTC CASSVGLPGLAGLYNEQFF
TRBJ2-2 TRBV15 once TRBD1 TGTGCCACCAGCCTGGGACAGGGAACCGGGGAGCTGTTTTTT CATSLGQGTGELFF
TRBJ1-2 TRBV29-1 few TRBD1 TGCAGCGTTGAAGTAGGGGGCGGCTATGGCTACACCTTC CSVEVGGGYGYTF
TRBJ1-1 TRBV10-2 . . TGCGCCAGCTCCCTTGGCACGAACACTGAAGCTTTCTTT CASSLGTNTEAFF
TRBJ2-5 TRBV4-3 . . TGCGCCAGCAGCCAAGATTATGGAGAGACCCAGTACTTC CASSQDYGETQYF
TRBJ1-2 TRBV15 . . TGTGCCACCGGCGTCAACTTGGGGGGCCTCTACACCTTC CATGVNLGGLYTF
TRBJ2-1 TRBV5-6 few . TGTGCCAGCAGCTCTAGTCGATTTAGTGAGCAGTTCTTC CASSSSRFSEQFF
TRBJ2-7 TRBV10-3 . TRBD1 TGTGCCATCAGTGCGACAGGGGGATCCTACGAGCAGTACTTC CAISATGGSYEQYF
TRBJ1-1 TRBV9 . . TGTGCCAGCTCCCCATTGCAGGAGGCCACTGAAGCTTTCTTT CASSPLQEATEAFF
TRBJ2-3 TRBV7-2 . . TGTGCCAGCAGCTTAGGGGGGACAGATACGCAGTATTTT CASSLGGTDTQYF
TRBJ1-1 TRBV5-1 . . TGCGCCAGCAGCTTGGAAGGGGGAACTGAAGCTTTCTTT CASSLEGGTEAFF